The rows below give T cell receptor beta chains drawn from one sample of a study of blood T cell repertoires in COVID-19. Clones were read by immunoSEQ multiplex PCR, and TCRdb kept only the in-frame ones, dropping some. The repertoire holds around 230,000 clones, more than 65% seen once, with approximately 8.7% in the top ten. What was sequenced was peripheral blood. The source of these receptors is a woman older than 75 with acute or convalescent COVID-19. Each CDR3 is given with its conserved first and last residue. The D gene is left open where the match is weak. Some rows have no size entry. The others give once, few or many, or a class for an expanded clone.

>TRBV9|TRBD1|few|TRBJ1-6
CASSDRDRSSPLHF
TGTGCCAGCAGCGACCGGGACAGAAGTTCACCCCTCCACTTT
>TRBV28|TRBD1|few|TRBJ1-2
CASRRDSNNYGYTF
TGTGCCAGCAGACGGGACAGCAATAACTATGGCTACACCTTC
>TRBV5-1|TRBD2|-|TRBJ2-1
CASSSATSGGASGEQFF
TGCGCCAGCAGCTCGGCGACTAGCGGGGGGGCTTCAGGTGAGCAGTTCTTC
>TRBV5-1|TRBD1|-|TRBJ2-1
CASSQGQLYNEQFF
TGCGCCAGCAGCCAGGGACAGCTATACAATGAGCAGTTCTTC
>TRBV4-1|TRBD2|-|TRBJ2-7
CASSQETSGRLVSYEQYF
TGCGCCAGCAGCCAAGAGACTAGCGGTCGATTAGTATCCTACGAGCAGTACTTC
>TRBV19|-|-|TRBJ2-5
CASSFLGEETQYF
TGTGCCAGTAGTTTTTTAGGAGAAGAGACCCAGTACTTC
>TRBV4-1|TRBD2|-|TRBJ2-3
CASSQRPGGYTDTQYF
TGCGCCAGCAGCCAACGGCCGGGGGGTTACACAGATACGCAGTATTTT
>TRBV19|TRBD1|-|TRBJ2-2
CASKGQGTNTGELFF
TGTGCCAGTAAGGGACAGGGAACGAACACCGGGGAGCTGTTTTTT
>TRBV5-1|-|-|TRBJ1-2
CASSLGGGVPNYGYTF
TGCGCCAGCAGCTTGGGCGGGGGTGTGCCTAACTATGGCTACACCTTC
>TRBV6-5|TRBD1|-|TRBJ1-2
CASSSTGGGIYGYTF
TGTGCCAGCAGTTCCACAGGGGGTGGCATCTATGGCTACACCTTC
>TRBV7-9|-|-|TRBJ2-1
CASSRTENEQFF
TGTGCCAGCAGTAGGACAGAAAATGAGCAGTTCTTC
>TRBV18|-|-|TRBJ1-6
CASSPGQYEGSPLHF
TGTGCCAGCTCACCAGGACAGTACGAGGGTTCACCCCTCCACTTT
>TRBV27|-|once|TRBJ1-2
CASSLLQSNYGYTF
TGTGCCAGCAGTTTATTACAGAGTAACTATGGCTACACCTTC
>TRBV27|-|-|TRBJ1-1
CARRRENTEAFF
TGTGCCCGTCGCAGGGAAAACACTGAAGCTTTCTTT
>TRBV7-8|-|-|TRBJ2-2
CASSPRGDTGELFF
TGTGCCAGCAGCCCCCGGGGTGACACCGGGGAGCTGTTTTTT
>TRBV7-9|TRBD2|-|TRBJ2-2
CASSLVGGGGTGELFF
TGTGCCAGCAGCCTCGTCGGGGGGGGCGGCACCGGGGAGCTGTTTTTT
>TRBV30|-|-|TRBJ2-6
CACIAQGNSGANVLTF
TGTGCCTGCATCGCGCAGGGGAACTCTGGGGCCAACGTCCTGACTTTC
>TRBV28|-|-|TRBJ1-6
CASGEGTSPLHF
TGTGCCAGTGGGGAGGGTACTTCACCCCTCCACTTT
>TRBV29-1|-|once|TRBJ1-1
CSVRPSAAEAFF
TGCAGCGTCCGCCCCAGCGCGGCTGAAGCTTTCTTT
>TRBV6-4|TRBD2|-|TRBJ2-1
CASRPLAGGPNEQFF
TGTGCCAGCAGACCTCTAGCGGGAGGGCCCAATGAGCAGTTCTTC
>TRBV4-2|TRBD1|-|TRBJ2-1
CASSQDRGQKHNEQFF
TGTGCCAGCAGCCAAGATCGGGGACAGAAACACAATGAGCAGTTCTTC
>TRBV19|-|-|TRBJ1-4
CASRGGTANEKLFF
TGTGCCAGTAGAGGGGGTACGGCTAATGAAAAACTGTTTTTT
>TRBV14|TRBD1|-|TRBJ1-2
CASSQWTGPNYGYTF
TGTGCCAGCAGCCAATGGACAGGGCCTAACTATGGCTACACCTTC
>TRBV6-1|TRBD1|-|TRBJ2-1
CASSEQGTGGYNEQFF
TGTGCCAGCAGTGAACAAGGGACAGGGGGCTACAATGAGCAGTTCTTC
>TRBV7-8|-|-|TRBJ2-7
CASSLARLSGAGELREQYF
TGTGCCAGCAGCTTAGCGAGGCTGTCAGGGGCGGGGGAGTTGCGGGAGCAGTACTTC
>TRBV4-1|-|-|TRBJ2-1
CASSPFWGENNEQFF
TGCGCCAGCAGCCCATTTTGGGGGGAGAACAATGAGCAGTTCTTC
>TRBV2|-|few|TRBJ1-5
CASTLQGSNQPQHF
TGTGCCAGCACTTTACAGGGAAGCAATCAGCCCCAGCATTTT
>TRBV28|-|-|TRBJ1-2
CASTDSLYGYTF
TGTGCCAGCACGGACAGTCTCTATGGCTACACCTTC
>TRBV5-5|-|-|TRBJ2-5
CASSFRAGETQYF
TGTGCCAGCAGCTTCAGGGCGGGGGAGACCCAGTACTTC
>TRBV3-1/TRBV3-2|TRBD1|-|TRBJ1-1
CASSHATGASGAFF
TGTGCCAGCAGCCACGCTACAGGGGCATCAGGGGCTTTCTTT
>TRBV6-5|-|-|TRBJ1-2
CASKHPGENYGYTF
TGTGCCAGCAAGCATCCCGGAGAGAACTATGGCTACACCTTC
>TRBV16|-|-|TRBJ2-2
CASSHITGRTGELFF
TGTGCCAGCAGCCACATCACAGGGAGAACCGGGGAGCTGTTTTTT
>TRBV10-1|-|-|TRBJ2-3
CASGTSTDTQYF
TGCGCCAGCGGGACTAGCACAGATACGCAGTATTTT
>TRBV6-5|-|-|TRBJ2-5
CASSSAGPEGQETQYF
TGTGCCAGCAGTTCCGCGGGACCCGAAGGTCAAGAGACCCAGTACTTC
>TRBV5-8|-|-|TRBJ1-6
CASSLALGHSGNSPLHF
TGTGCCAGCAGCTTGGCGCTCGGCCACTCGGGTAATTCACCCCTCCACTTT
>TRBV9|TRBD1|-|TRBJ1-1
CASSASPGQVNTEAFF
TGTGCCAGCAGCGCATCGCCGGGACAGGTGAACACTGAAGCTTTCTTT
>TRBV19|-|-|TRBJ2-1
CASSIGRFNGAYNEQFF
TGTGCCAGTAGTATAGGTCGATTTAACGGTGCCTACAATGAGCAGTTCTTC
>TRBV7-9|-|-|TRBJ1-1
CASSRKRLDRRNTEAFF
TGTGCCAGCAGCCGTAAAAGGTTAGACAGGCGGAACACTGAAGCTTTCTTT
>TRBV19|-|-|TRBJ1-3
CASSTTSGTSGNTIYF
TGTGCCAGTAGTACCACCTCCGGGACATCTGGAAACACCATATATTTT
>TRBV7-7|-|-|TRBJ2-2
CASSLEDWNTGELFF
TGTGCCAGCAGCTTAGAAGACTGGAACACCGGGGAGCTGTTTTTT
>TRBV19|TRBD1|-|TRBJ1-1
CASSIDNRGLVFF
TGTGCCAGTAGTATAGATAACAGGGGATTGGTTTTCTTT
>TRBV10-3|TRBD1|-|TRBJ1-4
CAISKGQGEEKLFF
TGTGCCATCAGTAAGGGACAGGGCGAAGAAAAACTGTTTTTT
>TRBV19|TRBD1|-|TRBJ1-6
CASDTGTANSPLHF
TGTGCCAGTGACACCGGGACAGCAAATTCACCCCTCCACTTT
>TRBV18|TRBD1|-|TRBJ1-6
CASSPDRNSPLHF
TGTGCCAGCTCACCGGACAGGAATTCACCCCTCCACTTT
>TRBV20-1|-|many|TRBJ2-7
CSAVQGNEQYF
TGCAGTGCTGTACAGGGTAACGAGCAGTACTTC